These T cell receptor beta chains were read from a single sample in a study of blood T cell repertoires in COVID-19. This table comes from immunoSEQ multiplex PCR, and its TCRdb copy is limited to in-frame clones, with some not included. The repertoire holds tens of thousands of clones, with approximately 81% as singletons. Material: peripheral blood. Every receptor here comes from a woman aged 70-85 years with acute or convalescent COVID-19. The CDR3 runs from the conserved cysteine through the conserved F or W. D genes are given only for firm matches. Only some rows state a clone size, as once, few, many or a class for expanded clones.

clone_size,v_call,j_call,d_call,cdr3_aa,cdr3_nt
.,TRBV5-1,TRBJ1-4,.,CASSLAGVGEKLFF,TGCGCCAGCAGCTTGGCCGGGGTAGGCGAAAAACTGTTTTTT
once,TRBV9,TRBJ1-5,TRBD1,CASSVGDRGQPQHF,TGTGCCAGCAGCGTTGGGGACAGGGGTCAGCCCCAGCATTTT
.,TRBV9,TRBJ2-7,TRBD2,CASSVWEGGYEQYF,TGTGCCAGCAGCGTGTGGGAGGGCGGATACGAGCAGTACTTC
.,TRBV7-7,TRBJ2-7,TRBD2,CASSVGTSGSYEQYF,TGTGCTAGCAGCGTAGGGACTAGCGGGAGCTACGAGCAGTACTTC
.,TRBV3-1/TRBV3-2,TRBJ2-2,TRBD2,CASSPLTSGSGTGELFF,TGTGCCAGCAGCCCCCTGACTAGCGGGAGCGGCACCGGGGAGCTGTTTTTT
.,TRBV9,TRBJ2-1,.,CASSVESSSYNEQFF,TGTGCCAGCAGCGTAGAGTCCAGCTCCTACAATGAGCAGTTCTTC
.,TRBV11-3,TRBJ2-1,.,CASSLGPVSYNEQFF,TGTGCCAGCAGCTTAGGTCCGGTTTCCTACAATGAGCAGTTCTTC
.,TRBV7-2,TRBJ2-3,.,CARPRAATDTQYF,TGTGCCAGGCCGAGGGCCGCCACAGATACGCAGTATTTT
.,TRBV18,TRBJ1-5,TRBD1,CASSQTGGENQPQHF,TGTGCCAGCTCACAAACAGGGGGCGAGAATCAGCCCCAGCATTTT
few,TRBV2,TRBJ2-2,.,CASSEGVAGRETGELFF,TGTGCCAGCAGTGAAGGAGTGGCGGGACGAGAGACCGGGGAGCTGTTTTTT
.,TRBV5-1,TRBJ2-5,.,CASSLGGGGETQYF,TGCGCCAGCAGCTTAGGGGGGGGCGGAGAGACCCAGTACTTC
.,TRBV14,TRBJ1-4,.,CASSQYGRGRSNEKLFF,TGTGCCAGCAGCCAATATGGGAGGGGTCGGTCTAATGAAAAACTGTTTTTT
.,TRBV6-1,TRBJ2-5,.,CASSEAWGGETQYF,TGTGCCAGCAGTGAAGCATGGGGAGGAGAGACCCAGTACTTC
.,TRBV4-3,TRBJ2-7,TRBD2,CASSQGRTSDSYEQYF,TGCGCCAGCAGCCAAGGAAGGACTAGCGACTCCTACGAGCAGTACTTC
.,TRBV2,TRBJ2-7,TRBD2,CASKRALADEQYF,TGTGCCAGCAAACGGGCACTAGCGGACGAGCAGTACTTC
once,TRBV5-1,TRBJ1-1,TRBD1,CASSRPGQGTEAFF,TGCGCCAGCAGTCGACCCGGACAGGGCACTGAAGCTTTCTTT
.,TRBV7-9,TRBJ2-2,.,CASSLPNQGAVNTGELFF,TGTGCCAGCAGCTTACCCAACCAAGGAGCGGTGAACACCGGGGAGCTGTTTTTT
.,TRBV15,TRBJ2-1,TRBD2,CATSRGTPGLAGEHEQFF,TGTGCCACCAGCAGGGGAACCCCGGGACTAGCGGGTGAGCATGAGCAGTTCTTC